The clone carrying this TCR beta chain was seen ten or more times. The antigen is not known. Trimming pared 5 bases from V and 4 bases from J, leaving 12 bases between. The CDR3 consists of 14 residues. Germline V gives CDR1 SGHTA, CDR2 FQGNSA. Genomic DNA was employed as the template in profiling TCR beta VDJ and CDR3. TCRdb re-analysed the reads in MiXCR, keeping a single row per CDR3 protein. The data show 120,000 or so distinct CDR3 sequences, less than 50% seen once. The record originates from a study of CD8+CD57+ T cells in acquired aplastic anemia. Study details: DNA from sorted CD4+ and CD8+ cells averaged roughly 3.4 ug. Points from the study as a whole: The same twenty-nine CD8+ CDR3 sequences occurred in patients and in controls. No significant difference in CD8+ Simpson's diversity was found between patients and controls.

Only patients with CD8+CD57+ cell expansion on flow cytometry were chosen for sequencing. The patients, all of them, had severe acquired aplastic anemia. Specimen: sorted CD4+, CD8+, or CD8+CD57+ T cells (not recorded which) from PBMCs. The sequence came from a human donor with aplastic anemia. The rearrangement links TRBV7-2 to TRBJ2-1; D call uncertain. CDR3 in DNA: TGTGCCAGCAGCCCCCGAATTGCGTACAATGAGCAGTTCTTC. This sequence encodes CASSPRIAYNEQFF.